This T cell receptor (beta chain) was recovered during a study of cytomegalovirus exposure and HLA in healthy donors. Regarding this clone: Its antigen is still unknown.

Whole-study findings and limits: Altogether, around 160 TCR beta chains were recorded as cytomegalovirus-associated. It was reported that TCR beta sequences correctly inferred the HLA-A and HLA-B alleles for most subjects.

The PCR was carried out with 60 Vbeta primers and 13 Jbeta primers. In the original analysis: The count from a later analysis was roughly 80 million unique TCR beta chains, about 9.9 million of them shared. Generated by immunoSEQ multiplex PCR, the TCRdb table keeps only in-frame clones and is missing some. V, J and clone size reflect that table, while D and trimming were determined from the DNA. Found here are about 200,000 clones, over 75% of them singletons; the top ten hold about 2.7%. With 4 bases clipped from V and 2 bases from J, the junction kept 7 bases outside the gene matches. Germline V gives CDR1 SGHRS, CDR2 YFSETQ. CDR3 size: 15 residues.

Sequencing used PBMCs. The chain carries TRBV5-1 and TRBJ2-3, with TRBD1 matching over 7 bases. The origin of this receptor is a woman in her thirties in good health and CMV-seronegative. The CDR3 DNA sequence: TGCGCCAGCAGCGTCCCTACAGGGGCCACAGATACGCAGTATTTT. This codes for CASSVPTGATDTQYF.